These T cell receptor beta chains were read from a single sample in a study of T-cell reconstitution after alpha-beta-depleted transplantation in children. Each CDR3 protein gets one entry after TCRdb re-called the PCR reads with MiXCR. The sample has 400,000 to 450,000 distinct CDR3 sequences; approximately 41% are singletons. The starting material was PBMCs, obtained before TCRalphabeta/CD19-depleted stem cell transplant. The receptors were gathered from a girl aged 2 to 10 with aplastic anemia, due to receive a stem cell transplant. Both conserved end residues are part of each CDR3. A D gene is named only where the DNA matches it firmly. The size of a clone is reported for some rows only, either as once, few or many, or as a class for expanded clones.

v_call,j_call,clone_size,d_call,cdr3_aa,cdr3_nt
TRBV29-1,TRBJ2-7,NA,NA,CSVGRGWEQYF,TGCAGCGTGGGACGAGGCTGGGAGCAGTACTTC
TRBV4-3,TRBJ2-3,many,TRBD2,CASSQDGPSGTTDTQYF,TGCGCCAGCAGCCAAGATGGGCCTAGCGGGACCACAGATACGCAGTATTTT
TRBV29-1,TRBJ2-3,NA,TRBD1,CSIVTGDGTDTQYF,TGCAGCATCGTAACAGGGGACGGCACAGATACGCAGTATTTT
TRBV24-1,TRBJ2-5,few,NA,CATSFRTEETQYF,TGTGCCACCAGTTTCCGGACAGAAGAGACCCAGTACTTC
TRBV11-2,TRBJ1-2,NA,NA,CASSLGPARQAHGYTF,TGTGCCAGCAGCTTAGGCCCCGCGAGACAGGCCCATGGCTACACCTTC
TRBV6-1,TRBJ2-3,few,TRBD2,CACSTLAGSTDTQYF,TGTGCCTGCTCGACACTAGCGGGTAGCACAGATACGCAGTATTTT
TRBV29-1,TRBJ2-3,few,NA,CSAWTRATDTQYF,TGCAGCGCCTGGACCCGCGCCACAGATACGCAGTATTTT
TRBV4-2,TRBJ1-1,NA,NA,CASSPTSDGNTEAFF,TGTGCCAGCAGCCCTACTTCGGACGGGAACACTGAAGCTTTCTTT
TRBV7-2,TRBJ1-1,many,NA,CASSFYIDLEAFF,TGTGCCAGCAGCTTTTACATCGACCTAGAAGCTTTCTTT
TRBV20-1,TRBJ2-7,NA,NA,CSAIRRSYEQYF,TGCAGTGCTATCCGGAGGTCCTACGAGCAGTACTTC
TRBV28,TRBJ2-3,NA,NA,CASSLMTASSTDTQYF,TGTGCCAGCAGTTTAATGACAGCCTCTAGCACAGATACGCAGTATTTT
TRBV6-2/TRBV6-3,TRBJ2-2,NA,TRBD1,CASRKGQVTGELFF,TGTGCCAGCAGAAAGGGACAGGTCACCGGGGAGCTGTTTTTT
TRBV11-2,TRBJ2-1,NA,TRBD2,CASSLDSPSGIPQFF,TGTGCCAGCAGCTTAGATTCCCCTAGCGGGATACCCCAGTTCTTC
TRBV6-5,TRBJ2-1,many,NA,CASSYSPDPPNEQFF,TGTGCCAGCAGTTACTCCCCGGACCCACCCAATGAGCAGTTCTTC
TRBV5-1,TRBJ2-7,NA,TRBD2,CASSIGTSGRGYEQYF,TGCGCCAGCAGCATCGGGACTAGCGGAAGAGGCTACGAGCAGTACTTC
TRBV2,TRBJ1-4,NA,NA,CASSEARGAGEKLFF,TGTGCCAGCAGTGAAGCGCGGGGGGCTGGAGAAAAACTGTTTTTT
TRBV20-1,TRBJ2-5,few,TRBD1,CSASRQGGQETQYF,TGCAGTGCTTCAAGACAGGGCGGCCAAGAGACCCAGTACTTC
TRBV7-9,TRBJ2-2,NA,TRBD1,CASSFRTGGLTGELFF,TGTGCCAGCAGCTTCCGGACAGGGGGCTTGACCGGGGAGCTGTTTTTT
TRBV20-1,TRBJ2-3,NA,TRBD2,CSAYPASGGGTDTQYF,TGCAGTGCGTATCCAGCTAGCGGAGGGGGCACAGATACGCAGTATTTT
TRBV20-1,TRBJ2-5,few,NA,CSASTGRETQYF,TGCAGTGCCTCGACAGGGAGGGAGACCCAGTACTTC
TRBV29-1,TRBJ1-2,once,TRBD1,CSVSGDSPRGYTF,TGCAGCGTATCGGGGGACAGTCCTCGTGGCTACACCTTC
TRBV4-1,TRBJ2-3,few,TRBD2,CASSGWPGGADTQYF,TGCGCCAGCAGCGGTTGGCCGGGGGGAGCAGATACGCAGTATTTT
TRBV7-9,TRBJ1-2,NA,NA,CASSLALRTGGGYTF,TGTGCCAGCAGCTTAGCGCTAAGGACTGGCGGAGGCTACACCTTC
TRBV27,TRBJ2-5,many,NA,CASSLYSGGPQYF,TGTGCCAGCAGTTTATATAGCGGAGGGCCCCAGTACTTC
TRBV4-3,TRBJ1-2,few,NA,CASSQSQGRGYTF,TGCGCCAGCAGCCAATCGCAGGGGCGCGGCTACACCTTC
TRBV4-1,TRBJ2-2,many,TRBD1,CASSPRGSSFTGELFF,TGCGCCAGCAGCCCCAGGGGGTCGTCTTTCACCGGGGAGCTGTTTTTT
TRBV5-5,TRBJ2-7,NA,TRBD2,CASSSGTRYYEQYF,TGTGCCAGCAGCTCCGGGACTAGATATTACGAGCAGTACTTC
TRBV5-1,TRBJ2-5,few,NA,CASSFGGLGKETQYF,TGCGCCAGCAGCTTTGGGGGCCTGGGTAAGGAGACCCAGTACTTC
TRBV6-1,TRBJ1-2,many,NA,CASGVVTISNYGYTF,TGTGCCAGTGGAGTTGTGACAATCTCTAACTATGGCTACACCTTC
TRBV13,TRBJ2-3,NA,NA,CASSLRVTETDTQYF,TGTGCCAGCAGCCTCAGGGTCACGGAGACAGATACGCAGTATTTT
TRBV4-2,TRBJ2-7,many,TRBD1,CASSQAGQGPYEQYF,TGTGCCAGCAGCCAAGCTGGACAGGGACCCTACGAGCAGTACTTC
TRBV20-1,TRBJ2-1,NA,TRBD2,CSAERGENNEQFF,TGCAGTGCTGAGCGGGGGGAAAACAATGAGCAGTTCTTC
TRBV7-6,TRBJ2-5,NA,TRBD2,CASSPTGLAGTGETQYF,TGTGCCAGCAGCCCAACGGGACTAGCGGGAACGGGGGAGACCCAGTACTTC
TRBV30,TRBJ2-7,once,NA,CAWSADRQQYF,TGTGCCTGGAGCGCGGACCGGCAGCAGTACTTC
TRBV28,TRBJ2-2,few,TRBD1,CASSWTGRVAGELFF,TGTGCCAGCAGTTGGACAGGTCGAGTTGCCGGGGAGCTGTTTTTT
TRBV6-1,TRBJ2-3,NA,TRBD1,CASSQTGGTDTQYF,TGTGCCAGCAGCCAGACAGGGGGCACAGATACGCAGTATTTT
TRBV9,TRBJ2-1,many,TRBD1,CASSPTPGGYNEQFF,TGTGCCAGCAGCCCCACACCAGGGGGCTACAATGAGCAGTTCTTC
TRBV5-1,TRBJ1-5,NA,NA,CASSLPGATNQPQHF,TGCGCCAGCAGCTTGCCGGGGGCGACGAATCAGCCCCAGCATTTT
TRBV20-1,TRBJ2-1,NA,NA,CSARVGRGSYNEQFF,TGCAGTGCTAGAGTAGGAAGAGGATCCTACAATGAGCAGTTCTTC
TRBV20-1,TRBJ1-1,NA,NA,CSAPTGGHTEAFF,TGCAGTGCTCCCACGGGGGGGCACACTGAAGCTTTCTTT
TRBV7-2,TRBJ2-5,many,NA,CASSRDDLPPQYF,TGTGCCAGCAGCCGGGACGACCTTCCACCCCAGTACTTC
TRBV10-2,TRBJ2-1,many,NA,CASRQGPVGPYNEQFF,TGCGCCAGCAGACAAGGACCGGTCGGCCCCTACAATGAGCAGTTCTTC
TRBV28,TRBJ2-3,NA,TRBD2,CASSLSGRLDTQYF,TGTGCCAGCAGTCTTAGCGGGAGGCTAGATACGCAGTATTTT
TRBV6-2/TRBV6-3,TRBJ1-5,few,TRBD1,CASSYSKSRGGDLGNQPQHF,TGTGCCAGCAGTTACTCGAAGTCGAGAGGGGGCGACCTGGGGAATCAGCCCCAGCATTTT
TRBV12-3/TRBV12-4,TRBJ2-7,many,NA,CASSLGGGPTYEQYF,TGTGCCAGCAGTCTGGGAGGGGGCCCTACCTACGAGCAGTACTTC
TRBV20-1,TRBJ2-3,NA,TRBD2,CSVTAGGYTDTQYF,TGCAGTGTGACGGCGGGAGGGTACACAGATACGCAGTATTTT
TRBV4-1,TRBJ2-7,few,TRBD1,CASSHPGQNSYEQYF,TGCGCCAGCAGCCACCCGGGACAGAACTCCTACGAGCAGTACTTC